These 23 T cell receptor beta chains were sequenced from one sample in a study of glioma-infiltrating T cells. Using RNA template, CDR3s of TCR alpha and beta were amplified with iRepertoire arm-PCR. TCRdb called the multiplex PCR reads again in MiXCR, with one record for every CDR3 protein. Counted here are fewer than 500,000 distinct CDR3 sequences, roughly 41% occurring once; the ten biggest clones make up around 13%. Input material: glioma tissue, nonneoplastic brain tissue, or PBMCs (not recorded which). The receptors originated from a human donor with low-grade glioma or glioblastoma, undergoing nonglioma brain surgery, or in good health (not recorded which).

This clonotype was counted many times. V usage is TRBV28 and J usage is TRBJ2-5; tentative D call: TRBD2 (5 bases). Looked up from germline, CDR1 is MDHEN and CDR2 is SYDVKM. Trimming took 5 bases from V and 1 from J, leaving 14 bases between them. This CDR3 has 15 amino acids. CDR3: CASSTRWTFQETQYF. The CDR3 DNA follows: TGTGCCAGCAGTACGCGCTGGACTTTCCAAGAGACCCAGTACTTC.

The CDR3 is CASKGLYYGYTF. CDR3 in DNA: TGCGCCAGTAAGGGCTTGTACTATGGCTACACCTTC. The rearrangement joins TRBV5-1 to TRBJ1-2; no clear D gene. The CDR3 has 12 residues. Between the trimmed V and J ends, which lost 8 bases and 3 bases, there was a span of 11 bases. Germline V lookup: CDR1 SGHRS, CDR2 YFSETQ.

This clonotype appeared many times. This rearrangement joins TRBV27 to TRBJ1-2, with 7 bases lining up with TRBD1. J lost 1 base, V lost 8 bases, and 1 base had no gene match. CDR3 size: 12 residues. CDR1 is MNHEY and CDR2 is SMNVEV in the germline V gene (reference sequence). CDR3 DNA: TGTGCCAGCGGACAGGTTAACTATGGCTACACCTTC. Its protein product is CASGQVNYGYTF.

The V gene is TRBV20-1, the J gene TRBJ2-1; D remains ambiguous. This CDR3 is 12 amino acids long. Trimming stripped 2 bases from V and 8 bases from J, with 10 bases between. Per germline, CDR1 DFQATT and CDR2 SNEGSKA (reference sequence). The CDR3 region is CSARISIDEQFF. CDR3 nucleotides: TGCAGTGCTAGAATTTCGATCGATGAGCAGTTCTTC.

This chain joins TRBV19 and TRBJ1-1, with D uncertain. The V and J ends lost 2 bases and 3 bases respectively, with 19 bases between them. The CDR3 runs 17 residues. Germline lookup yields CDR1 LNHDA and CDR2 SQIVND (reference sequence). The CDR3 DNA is TGTGCCAGTAGTATACGGGTCGCAGGCCCCGGCGACACTGAAGCTTTCTTT. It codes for CASSIRVAGPGDTEAFF.

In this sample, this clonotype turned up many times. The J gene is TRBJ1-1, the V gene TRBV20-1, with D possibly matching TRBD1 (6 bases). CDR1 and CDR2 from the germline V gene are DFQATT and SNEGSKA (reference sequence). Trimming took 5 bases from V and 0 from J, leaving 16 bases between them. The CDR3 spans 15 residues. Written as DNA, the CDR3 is TGCAGTGCTCCCTCAGAAGGACAGCTGAACACTGAAGCTTTCTTT. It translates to CSAPSEGQLNTEAFF.

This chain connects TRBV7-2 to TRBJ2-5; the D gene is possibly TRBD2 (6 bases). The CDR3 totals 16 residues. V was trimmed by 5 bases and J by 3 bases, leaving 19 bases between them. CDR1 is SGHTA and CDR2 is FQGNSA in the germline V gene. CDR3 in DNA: TGTGCCAGCAGCCACGCGACGTTGGGCGGGGAAGAGACCCAGTACTTC. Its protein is CASSHATLGGEETQYF.

The CDR3, as DNA: TGCGCCAGCAGCCAAGTGGCAACTAACTATGGCTACACCTTC. Translated, it gives CASSQVATNYGYTF. The rearrangement uses TRBV4-1 and TRBJ1-2; no firm D call. CDR1 is MGHRA, CDR2 YSYEKL, per germline. V dropped 1 base and J dropped 0 bases, with 6 bases sitting between them. The CDR3 covers 14 residues.

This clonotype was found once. The CDR3 DNA follows: TGTGCCAGCAGCTCGGAAACAAGTAGAGCCAAAAACATTCAGTACTTC. Its translation is CASSSETSRAKNIQYF. The chain recombines TRBV7-2 with TRBJ2-4; D call uncertain. The V end was cut by 4 bases, the J end by 0 bases, with 13 bases between. CDR3 length: 16 residues. Germline-derived CDR1 and CDR2 are SGHTA and FQGNSA.

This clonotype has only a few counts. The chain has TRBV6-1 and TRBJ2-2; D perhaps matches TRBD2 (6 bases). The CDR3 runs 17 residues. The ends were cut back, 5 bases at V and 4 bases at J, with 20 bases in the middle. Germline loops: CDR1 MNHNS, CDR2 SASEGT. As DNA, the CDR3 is TGTGCCAGCAGTCGCTTGGTATCGGGAGTGCGCACCGGGGAGCTGTTTTTT. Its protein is CASSRLVSGVRTGELFF.

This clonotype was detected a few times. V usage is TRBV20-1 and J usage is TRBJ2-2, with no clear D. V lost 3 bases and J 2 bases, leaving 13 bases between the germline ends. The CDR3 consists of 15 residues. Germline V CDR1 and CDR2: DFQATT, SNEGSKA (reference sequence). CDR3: CSASYPLRNTGELFF. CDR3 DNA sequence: TGCAGTGCTAGCTACCCACTGCGCAACACCGGGGAGCTGTTTTTT.

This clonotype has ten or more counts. The CDR3 loop is CASSDRGQGHYEQYF. The CDR3, as DNA: TGTGCCAGCAGTGACCGTGGGCAGGGACACTACGAGCAGTACTTC. This rearrangement joins TRBV27 to TRBJ2-7; D is possibly TRBD1 (6 bases). V was pared by 5 bases and J by 3 bases, with 17 bases between. CDR3 length: 15 amino acids. Germline V lookup: CDR1 MNHEY, CDR2 SMNVEV (reference sequence).

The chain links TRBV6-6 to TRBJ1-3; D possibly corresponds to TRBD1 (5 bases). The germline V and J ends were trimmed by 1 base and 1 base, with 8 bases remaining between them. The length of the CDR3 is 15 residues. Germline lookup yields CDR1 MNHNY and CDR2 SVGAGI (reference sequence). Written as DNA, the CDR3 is TGTGCCAGCAGTTACTGGGCAGGGTCTGGAAACACCATATATTTT. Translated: CASSYWAGSGNTIYF.

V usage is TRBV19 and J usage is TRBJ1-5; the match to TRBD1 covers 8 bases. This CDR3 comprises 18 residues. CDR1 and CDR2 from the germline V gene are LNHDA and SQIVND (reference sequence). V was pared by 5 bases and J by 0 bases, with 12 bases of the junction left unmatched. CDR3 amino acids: CASSGRTGPFYSNQPQHF. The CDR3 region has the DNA TGTGCCAGTAGTGGGAGGACAGGGCCGTTCTATAGCAATCAGCCCCAGCATTTT.

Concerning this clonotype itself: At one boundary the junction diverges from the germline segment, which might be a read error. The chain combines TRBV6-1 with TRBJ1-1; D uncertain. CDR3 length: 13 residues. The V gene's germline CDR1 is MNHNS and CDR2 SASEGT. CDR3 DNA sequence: TGTGCCAGCACCAACCCCAAGAACACTGAAGCTTCCTTT. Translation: CASTNPKNTEASF.

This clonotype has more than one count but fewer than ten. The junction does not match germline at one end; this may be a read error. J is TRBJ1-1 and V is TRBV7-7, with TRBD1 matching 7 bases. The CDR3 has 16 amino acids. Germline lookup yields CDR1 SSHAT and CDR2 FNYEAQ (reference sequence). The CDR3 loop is CASRLRDSLLNTEAFF. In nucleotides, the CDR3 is TGTGCTAGCAGACTCCGGGACAGCCTGTTGAACACTGAAGCTTTCTTT.

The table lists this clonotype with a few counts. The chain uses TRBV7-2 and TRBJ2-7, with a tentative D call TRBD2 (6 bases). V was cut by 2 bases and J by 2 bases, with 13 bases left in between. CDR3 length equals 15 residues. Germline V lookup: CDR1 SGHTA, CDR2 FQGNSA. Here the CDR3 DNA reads TGTGCCAGCAGCTTAAGCGCAGGGAGGACCTACGAGCAGTACTTC. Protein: CASSLSAGRTYEQYF.

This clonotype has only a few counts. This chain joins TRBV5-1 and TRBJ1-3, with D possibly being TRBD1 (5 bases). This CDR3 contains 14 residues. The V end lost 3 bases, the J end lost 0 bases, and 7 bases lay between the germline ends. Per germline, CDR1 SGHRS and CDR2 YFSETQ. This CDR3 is CASSWDGSGNTIYF. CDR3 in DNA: TGCGCCAGCAGCTGGGACGGCTCTGGAAACACCATATATTTT.

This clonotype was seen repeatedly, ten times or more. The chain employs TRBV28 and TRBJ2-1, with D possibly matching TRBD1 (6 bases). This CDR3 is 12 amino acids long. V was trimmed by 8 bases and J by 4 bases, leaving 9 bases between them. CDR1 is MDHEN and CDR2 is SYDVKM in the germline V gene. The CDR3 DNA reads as TGTGCCAGCCGAGGGGGATACAATGAGCAGTTCTTC. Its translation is CASRGGYNEQFF.

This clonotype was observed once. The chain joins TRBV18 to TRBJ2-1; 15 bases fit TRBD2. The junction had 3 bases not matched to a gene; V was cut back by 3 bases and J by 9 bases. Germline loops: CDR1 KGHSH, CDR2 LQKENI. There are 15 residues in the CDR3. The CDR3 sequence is CASSPGLAGGFEQFF. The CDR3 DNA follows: TGTGCCAGCTCACCGGGACTAGCGGGGGGATTTGAGCAGTTCTTC.

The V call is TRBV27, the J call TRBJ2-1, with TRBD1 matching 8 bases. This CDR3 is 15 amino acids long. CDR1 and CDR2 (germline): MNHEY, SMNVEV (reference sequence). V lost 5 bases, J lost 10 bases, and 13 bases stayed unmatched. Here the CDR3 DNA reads TGTGCCAGCAGTGCGGGACAGGAACCAACCTACGAGCAGTTCTTC. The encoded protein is CASSAGQEPTYEQFF.

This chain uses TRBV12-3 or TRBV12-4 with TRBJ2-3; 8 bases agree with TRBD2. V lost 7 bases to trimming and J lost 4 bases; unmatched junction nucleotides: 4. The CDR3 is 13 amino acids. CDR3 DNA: TGTGCCAGCACAAGCGGGAGACCAGATACGCAGTATTTT. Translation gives CASTSGRPDTQYF.

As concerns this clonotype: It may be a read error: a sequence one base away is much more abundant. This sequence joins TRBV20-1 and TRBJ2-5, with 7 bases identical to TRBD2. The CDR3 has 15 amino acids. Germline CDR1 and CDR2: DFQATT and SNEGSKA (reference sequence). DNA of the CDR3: TGCAGTACTAGATCCTCCTGGCGGGAGACGGAGACCCAGTACTTC. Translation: CSTRSSWRETETQYF.